The 32 T cell receptor beta chains reported below all come from one sample, sequenced in a study of cytomegalovirus exposure and HLA in healthy donors. Use of 60 Vbeta and 13 Jbeta primers characterized the PCR. TCRdb keeps only in-frame clones here, not all; method: immunoSEQ multiplex PCR. The table lists approximately 170,000 clones, around four fifths of them singletons. Input material: PBMCs. These receptors were obtained from a female donor in good health and CMV-seronegative.

The genes are TRBV7-8 and TRBJ1-1; the D is unclear. Germline CDR1 SGHVS, CDR2 FQNEAQ. The CDR3 is made up of 14 amino acids. V gave up 2 bases and J gave up 6 bases, with 13 bases separating them. The DNA for the CDR3 is TGTGCCAGCAGCTTATCTCCTGCCCGGGCTGAAGCTTTCTTT. It specifies CASSLSPARAEAFF.

The V call is TRBV21-1, the J call TRBJ2-1; TRBD2, as called in the table, went unchecked against the DNA. TRBV21-1 is classified as a pseudogene. The CDR3 length is 15 residues. The CDR3 here is CASSNLPSGDNEQFF. CDR3 nucleotide sequence: TGTGCCAGCAGCAATCTCCCTAGCGGGGATAATGAGCAGTTCTTC.

The V gene is TRBV28, the J gene TRBJ2-7; D might be TRBD1 (8 bases). The V gene lost 4 bases and the J gene lost 9 bases, with 22 bases spanning the gap. This CDR3 has 15 residues. Looked up from germline, CDR1 is MDHEN and CDR2 is SYDVKM. DNA of the CDR3: TGTGCCAGCAGTTCGATACAGGGGGATGGGGGGGGGCAGTACTTC. Translation gives CASSSIQGDGGGQYF.

The chain couples TRBV7-3 to TRBJ2-1; 10 bases are a match to TRBD2. J was trimmed by 8 bases and V by 2 bases; bases with no gene match: 6. The V gene's germline CDR1 is SGHTA and CDR2 FQGTGA. The CDR3 totals 15 residues. The CDR3 sequence is CASSLGGTSVDEQFF. The CDR3 DNA follows: TGTGCCAGCAGCTTAGGCGGGACTAGCGTCGATGAGCAGTTCTTC.

The rearrangement links TRBV5-1 to TRBJ2-1, with 11 bases fitting TRBD2. The V and J ends lost 2 bases and 9 bases, in that order; junction bases with no gene match: 4. Germline V gene sequence: CDR1 SGHRS, CDR2 YFSETQ. This CDR3 comprises 14 residues. The DNA of the CDR3 is TGCGCCAGCAGCTTTAGCGGGAGGGCAATTGAGCAGTTCTTC. Its translation: CASSFSGRAIEQFF.

This clone was observed a handful of times. The chain couples TRBV5-1 to TRBJ2-7; D perhaps matches TRBD2 (5 bases). The germline V gene encodes CDR1 SGHRS and CDR2 YFSETQ. Trimming took 0 bases from V and 3 from J, leaving 10 bases between them. There are 14 residues in the CDR3. The CDR3 region has the DNA TGCGCCAGCAGCTTGGCCGTGGGGAGCTACGAGCAGTACTTC. It codes for CASSLAVGSYEQYF. Supplemented by reference TRBV5-1 and TRBJ2-7, the full variable domain reads KAGVTQTPRYLIKTRGQQVTLSCSPISGHRSVSWYQQTPGQGLQFLFEYFSETQRNKGNFPGRFSGRQFSNSRSEMNVSTLELGDSALYLCASSLAVGSYEQYFGPGTRLTVT.

The V call is TRBV28, the J call TRBJ1-2; possibly TRBD1 for D (5 bases). The CDR3 contains 14 residues. V was pared by 5 bases and J by 1 base, with 11 bases between. Per the germline V gene, CDR1 is MDHEN and CDR2 is SYDVKM. The DNA of the CDR3 is TGTGCCAGCAGTCCTGCCGGGGGTAACTATGGCTACACCTTC. Amino acid sequence: CASSPAGGNYGYTF.

V usage is TRBV10-3 and J usage is TRBJ2-5; 11 bases line up with TRBD2. The tail of the sequence fits TRBJ2-7 better, so the J call may be wrong. Germline V gene data show CDR1 as ENHRY and CDR2 as SYGVKD. CDR3 length equals 15 residues. The CDR3 DNA is TGTGCCATCAGTGAGGTAGCGGGAGGGTCGTACGAGCAGTACTTC. Translation gives CAISEVAGGSYEQYF.

Only one count was recorded for this clone. In DNA form, the CDR3 reads TGCGCCAGCAGCCGGGACAGGGTGAGCTATGGCTACACCTTC. It specifies CASSRDRVSYGYTF. J is TRBJ1-2 and V is TRBV4-1, with 9 nucleotides matching TRBD1. The germline V gene encodes CDR1 MGHRA and CDR2 YSYEKL. V dropped 4 bases and J dropped 4; count of bases not matched to a gene: 4. There are 14 residues in the CDR3.

As to this clone: Other DNA sequences in this sample translate to the same CDR3. The chain carries TRBV5-4 and TRBJ1-3; maybe TRBD1 (6 bases). V gave up 4 bases and J gave up 2 bases, with 7 bases separating them. Per germline, CDR1 SGHNT and CDR2 YYREEE (reference sequence). The CDR3 extends over 13 amino acids. Here the CDR3 DNA reads TGTGCCAGCAGCCGGACAGCTGGAAACACCATATATTTT. This gives the protein CASSRTAGNTIYF.

This chain uses TRBV28 with TRBJ1-5; D possibly corresponds to TRBD1 (5 bases). The germline CDR1 and CDR2 sequences are MDHEN and SYDVKM. Trimming pared 1 base from V and 5 bases from J, leaving 12 bases between. The CDR3 loop spans 15 amino acids. The CDR3 coding sequence is TGTGCCAGCAGTTTATTAGGGGCCTTATATCAGCCCCAGCATTTT. It yields the protein CASSLLGALYQPQHF.

The CDR3 DNA follows: TGTGCCAGTAGTATAGATCATGAGGCTTCCACCTACAATGAGCAGTTCTTC. Amino acids: CASSIDHEASTYNEQFF. J is TRBJ2-1 and V is TRBV19; D remains ambiguous. CDR1 LNHDA and CDR2 SQIVND come from the germline V gene (reference sequence). There are 17 residues in the CDR3. V lost 0 bases and J 2 bases, leaving 14 bases between the germline ends.

J is TRBJ2-1 and V is TRBV10-2; a possible D gene is TRBD1 (7 bases). Germline assignment: CDR1 WSHSY and CDR2 SAAADI. The V and J ends lost 3 bases and 3 bases respectively, with 15 bases between them. CDR3 length equals 16 residues. CDR3 DNA sequence: TGCGCCAGCAGTGATCAAACAGGGGAGGACTACAATGAGCAGTTCTTC. This sequence encodes CASSDQTGEDYNEQFF.

V and J are TRBV2 and TRBJ2-1; D might be TRBD2 (5 bases). The CDR3 runs to 15 residues. The germline V and J ends were trimmed by 3 bases and 4 bases, with 13 bases remaining between them. Germline CDR1 SNHLY, CDR2 FYNNEI. Here the CDR3 reads CASSDGVGFYNEQFF. CDR3 in DNA: TGTGCCAGCAGTGACGGGGTCGGGTTTTACAATGAGCAGTTCTTC.

The genes are TRBV18 and TRBJ2-7; 7 positions agree with TRBD2. The V segment lost 2 bases and the J segment 7 bases; nucleotides outside the gene matches: 11. The CDR3 has 15 residues. Germline-derived CDR1 and CDR2 are KGHSH and LQKENI. Written as DNA, the CDR3 is TGTGCCAGCTCACCATTGGACGCGGGAGTCGGAGAGCAGTACTTC. Translated, it gives CASSPLDAGVGEQYF.

The chain is built from TRBV6-4 and TRBJ2-3; 8 positions agree with TRBD2. This CDR3 is built from 13 residues. The J segment lost 5 bases and the V segment lost 8 bases, leaving 6 bases of the junction unmatched. Looked up from germline, CDR1 is MRHNA and CDR2 is SNTAGT. CDR3 residues: CASGGGIGDTQYF. As DNA, the CDR3 is TGTGCCAGCGGCGGGGGGATCGGAGATACGCAGTATTTT.

This CDR3 is CASSISDRGYEQYF. The CDR3 DNA reads TGTGCCAGTAGTATTAGTGACAGGGGGTACGAGCAGTACTTC. This chain uses TRBV19 with TRBJ2-7; 9 nucleotides match TRBD1. V shed 3 bases and J 4 bases; nucleotides not matched to a gene: 4. The CDR3 length is 14 residues. Germline CDR1 LNHDA, CDR2 SQIVND (reference sequence). Variable domain in full (rest from reference TRBV19 and TRBJ2-7): DGGITQSPKYLFRKEGQNVTLSCEQNLNHDAMYWYRQDPGQGLRLIYYSQIVNDFQKGDIAEGYSVSREKKESFPLTVTSAQKNPTAFYLCASSISDRGYEQYFGPGTRLTVT.

The CDR3 protein is CASRAGPPGSYEQYF. The CDR3 DNA follows: TGTGCCAGCCGAGCGGGCCCTCCGGGTTCCTACGAGCAGTACTTC. The chain combines TRBV28 with TRBJ2-7; D is possibly TRBD2 (6 bases). This CDR3 region has 15 residues. The germline V and J ends were trimmed by 8 bases and 1 base, with 18 bases remaining between them. Germline assignment: CDR1 MDHEN and CDR2 SYDVKM. Complete variable domain (other parts from reference TRBV28 and TRBJ2-7): DVKVTQSSRYLVKRTGEKVFLECVQDMDHENMFWYRQDPGLGLRLIYFSYDVKMKEKGDIPEGYSVSREKKERFSLILESASTNQTSMYLCASRAGPPGSYEQYFGPGTRLTVT.

The CDR3 reads CASSPPNGDFFGNTEAFF. Here the CDR3 DNA reads TGTGCCAGCTCACCACCGAACGGTGACTTTTTCGGGAACACTGAAGCTTTCTTT. The chain joins TRBV18 to TRBJ1-1; D unclear. This CDR3 comprises 18 residues. In germline, CDR1 is KGHSH, CDR2 LQKENI. V lost 0 bases, J lost 1 base, and 18 bases lay in between.

The chain combines TRBV27 with TRBJ1-5, with 10 bases that match TRBD1. The CDR3 contains 14 residues. CDR1 is MNHEY, CDR2 SMNVEV, per germline (reference sequence). Losses at the gene ends were 2 bases for V and 7 bases for J; bases not matched to a gene: 2. The CDR3 DNA reads TGTGCCAGCAGTTTAGGACAGGGGGTCCAGCCCCAGCATTTT. Translated, it gives CASSLGQGVQPQHF.

V and J are TRBV27 and TRBJ1-6, with 11 positions matching TRBD1. This CDR3 comprises 14 residues. After removal of 5 bases from V and 10 bases from J, the junction contained 4 bases not matched to a gene. From germline, CDR1 is MNHEY and CDR2 SMNVEV (reference sequence). The DNA of the CDR3 is TGTGCCAGCAGTGTTGGGACAGGGGGATCACCCCTCCACTTT. It is translated as CASSVGTGGSPLHF.

This rearrangement joins TRBV28 to TRBJ1-1; 8 nucleotides line up with TRBD1. Trimming removed 7 bases from V and 1 base from J; junction bases left unmatched: 2. The CDR3 contains 13 residues. Germline lookup yields CDR1 MDHEN and CDR2 SYDVKM. In DNA, the CDR3 is TGTGCCAGCATTGGGACAGGGAACACTGAAGCTTTCTTT. Translated, it gives CASIGTGNTEAFF.

The rearrangement uses TRBV29-1 and TRBJ1-2; TRBD1 might be the D (6 bases). CDR3 length: 14 residues. The V gene lost 1 base and the J gene lost 7 bases, with 16 bases spanning the gap. CDR1 is SQVTM and CDR2 is ANQGSEA in the germline V gene. The CDR3 nucleotides read TGCAGCGTTGAAGTGGGGCAGGGGATAGGTGGCTACACCTTC. Translation: CSVEVGQGIGGYTF.

The chain combines TRBV28 with TRBJ1-1, with D possibly TRBD1 on 5 matching bases. Germline CDR1 is MDHEN and CDR2 is SYDVKM. Trimming removed 3 bases at V and 6 bases at J, with 17 bases between. The CDR3 is made up of 15 amino acids. The CDR3 spells CASSFFAGGGAEAFF. CDR3 in DNA: TGTGCCAGCAGTTTTTTCGCGGGGGGAGGTGCTGAAGCTTTCTTT.

J is TRBJ2-7 and V is TRBV2; D call uncertain. From germline, CDR1 is SNHLY and CDR2 FYNNEI. The CDR3 extends over 13 amino acids. The V end was cut by 6 bases, the J end by 6 bases, with 15 bases between. CDR3 amino acids: CASSLDQVGEQYF. CDR3 DNA sequence: TGTGCCAGCAGCCTAGACCAAGTGGGCGAGCAGTACTTC.

The chain carries TRBV9 and TRBJ2-7, with D possibly TRBD2 on 6 matching bases. Germline V gives CDR1 SGDLS, CDR2 YYNGEE. The CDR3 has 14 residues. V shed 3 bases and J shed 5 bases, with 15 bases lying between them. The CDR3 DNA sequence: TGTGCCAGCAGCGAAGGGACTTCTGTCCACGAGCAGTACTTC. It yields the protein CASSEGTSVHEQYF. Using reference TRBV9 and TRBJ2-7 for the parts outside the CDR3, the full variable domain is DSGVTQTPKHLITATGQRVTLRCSPRSGDLSVYWYQQSLDQGLQFLIQYYNGEERAKGNILERFSAQQFPDLHSELNLSSLELGDSALYFCASSEGTSVHEQYFGPGTRLTVT.

The chain recombines TRBV28 with TRBJ2-1; perhaps TRBD2 as D (6 bases). V lost 3 bases and J lost 5, with 14 bases in between. There are 15 residues in the CDR3. Germline V CDR1 and CDR2: MDHEN, SYDVKM. DNA of the CDR3: TGTGCCAGCAGTTTTGTGTCTAGCGTAGACAATGAGCAGTTCTTC. Amino acids: CASSFVSSVDNEQFF. The full variable domain, completed using reference TRBV28 and TRBJ2-1, is DVKVTQSSRYLVKRTGEKVFLECVQDMDHENMFWYRQDPGLGLRLIYFSYDVKMKEKGDIPEGYSVSREKKERFSLILESASTNQTSMYLCASSFVSSVDNEQFFGPGTRLTVL.

The chain links TRBV29-1 to TRBJ2-2; 9 positions agree with TRBD1. The CDR3 loop spans 16 amino acids. Losses at the gene ends were 1 base for V and 0 bases for J; bases not matched to a gene: 3. CDR1 and CDR2 (germline): SQVTM, ANQGSEA. The CDR3 DNA reads TGCAGCGTTGAAGCGTGGACAGGGGCGAACACCGGGGAGCTGTTTTTT. Protein: CSVEAWTGANTGELFF.

Comment on this clone: A read error may account for a junction end that differs from germline. The rearrangement links TRBV14 to TRBJ1-1, with D perhaps TRBD1 (5 bases). The CDR3 is 14 amino acids. From germline, CDR1 is SGHDN and CDR2 FVKESK. The chain's CDR3 is CASSHGGVNSEAFF. The CDR3 coding sequence is TGTGCCAGCAGCCACGGAGGGGTGAACTCTGAAGCTTTCTTT.

The gene calls are TRBV7-2 and TRBJ1-5; TRBD1 might be the D (6 bases). The CDR3 totals 16 residues. Germline-derived CDR1 and CDR2 are SGHTA and FQGNSA. The V gene lost 3 bases and the J gene lost 1 base, with 13 bases spanning the gap. CDR3 protein: CASSLNHRVSNQPQHF. CDR3 DNA: TGTGCCAGCAGCTTGAACCACAGGGTGAGCAATCAGCCCCAGCATTTT.

This rearrangement joins TRBV27 to TRBJ2-1; D might be TRBD2 (5 bases). V was shortened by 8 bases and J by 3 bases, with 17 bases between the two germline ends. Germline assignment: CDR1 MNHEY and CDR2 SMNVEV (reference sequence). The CDR3 runs to 15 residues. The CDR3 nucleotides read TGTGCCAGCCGGCGGGCGTGGGCGGGCTACAATGAGCAGTTCTTC. Protein product: CASRRAWAGYNEQFF.

The J gene is TRBJ2-7, the V gene TRBV5-1, with 7 bases identical to TRBD1. The germline V gene has CDR1 SGHRS and CDR2 YFSETQ. This CDR3 has 14 residues. The V segment lost 0 bases and the J segment 3 bases; nucleotides outside the gene matches: 3. CDR3 loop: CASSLDAGGYEQYF. The CDR3 bases are TGCGCCAGCAGCTTGGACGCAGGGGGCTACGAGCAGTACTTC.